This record looks at one TCR beta chain sequence and its context. As yet, its antigen is unknown. This sample was taken from a study of blood T cells in healthy people across ages. The germline V and J ends were trimmed by 1 base and 10 bases, with 10 bases remaining between them. Per germline, CDR1 MDHEN and CDR2 SYDVKM. The CDR3 totals 12 residues. PCR was performed a second time for about 7 to 11 cycles using a sample-barcoded 5' primer and a J-beta primer mix. TCRdb re-analysed the 5' RACE reads in MiXCR, keeping a single row per CDR3 protein. Among over 1.5 million distinct CDR3 sequences listed, just under 50% were seen once. Study-wide results and limits: The percentage of naive T cells correlated strongly with TCR beta diversity.

V gene TRBV28 combines with J gene TRBJ1-2; tentative D call: TRBD1 (6 bases). The clonotype originates from a woman aged 40 to 50 in good health. The sample taken for sequencing was blood. CDR3 bases: TGTGCCAGCAGTTTATTATCAGGGGACTACACCTTC. Amino acids: CASSLLSGDYTF.